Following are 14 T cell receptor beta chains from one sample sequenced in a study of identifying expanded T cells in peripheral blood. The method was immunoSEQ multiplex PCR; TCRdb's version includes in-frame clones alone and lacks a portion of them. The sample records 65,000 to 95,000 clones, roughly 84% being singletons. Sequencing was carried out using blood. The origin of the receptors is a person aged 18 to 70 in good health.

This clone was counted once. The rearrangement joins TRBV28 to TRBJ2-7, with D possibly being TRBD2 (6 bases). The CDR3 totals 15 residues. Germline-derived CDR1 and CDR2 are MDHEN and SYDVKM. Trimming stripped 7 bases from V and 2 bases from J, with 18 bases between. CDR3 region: CASTSYGTHAYEQYF. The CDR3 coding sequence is TGTGCCAGCACGTCATACGGGACTCACGCCTACGAGCAGTACTTC.

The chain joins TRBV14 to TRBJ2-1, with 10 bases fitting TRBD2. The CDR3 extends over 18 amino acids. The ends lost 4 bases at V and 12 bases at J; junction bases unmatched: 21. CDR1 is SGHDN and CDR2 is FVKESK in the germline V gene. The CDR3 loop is CASSLVAGGTILGSVQFF. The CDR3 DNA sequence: TGTGCCAGCAGCCTTGTAGCGGGAGGCACAATTTTGGGGTCGGTGCAGTTCTTC.

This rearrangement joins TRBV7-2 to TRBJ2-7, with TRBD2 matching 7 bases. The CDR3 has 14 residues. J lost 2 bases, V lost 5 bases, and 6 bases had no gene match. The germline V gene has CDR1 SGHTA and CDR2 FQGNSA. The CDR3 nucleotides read TGTGCCAGCAGCCCGGGCGGGAGTGCCTACGAGCAGTACTTC. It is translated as CASSPGGSAYEQYF.

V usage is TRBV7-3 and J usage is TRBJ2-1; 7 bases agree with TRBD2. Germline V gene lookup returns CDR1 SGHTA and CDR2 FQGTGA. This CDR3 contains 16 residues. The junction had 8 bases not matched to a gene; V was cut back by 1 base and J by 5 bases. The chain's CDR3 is CASSLNGLAENNEQFF. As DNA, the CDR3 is TGTGCCAGCAGCTTAAACGGGCTAGCGGAGAACAATGAGCAGTTCTTC.

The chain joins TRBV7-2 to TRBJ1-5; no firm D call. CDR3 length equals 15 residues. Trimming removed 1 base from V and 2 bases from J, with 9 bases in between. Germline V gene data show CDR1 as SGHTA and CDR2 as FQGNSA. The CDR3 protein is CASSLGGSGNQPQHF. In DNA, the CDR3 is TGTGCCAGCAGCTTAGGGGGATCTGGCAATCAGCCCCAGCATTTT.

CDR3 sequence: CSGRGGFGADTQYF. CDR3 nucleotides: TGCAGCGGAAGAGGGGGTTTTGGGGCAGATACGCAGTATTTT. The chain is built from TRBV29-1 and TRBJ2-3; D possibly corresponds to TRBD1 (6 bases). Germline CDR1 is SQVTM and CDR2 is ANQGSEA. V was pared by 7 bases and J by 4 bases, with 18 bases between. The CDR3 runs to 14 residues.

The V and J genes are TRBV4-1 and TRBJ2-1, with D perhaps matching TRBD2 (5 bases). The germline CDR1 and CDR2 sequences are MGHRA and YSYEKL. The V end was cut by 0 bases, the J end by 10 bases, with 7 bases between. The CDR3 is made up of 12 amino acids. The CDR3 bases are TGCGCCAGCAGCCAAGATCTAGCCGAGCAGTTCTTC. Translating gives CASSQDLAEQFF.

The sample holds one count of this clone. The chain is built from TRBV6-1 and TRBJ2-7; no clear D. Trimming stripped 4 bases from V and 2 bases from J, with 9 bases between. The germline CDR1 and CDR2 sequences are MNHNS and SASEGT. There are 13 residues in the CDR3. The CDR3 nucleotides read TGTGCCAGCAGTGCCGTGTTAGCCTACGAGCAGTACTTC. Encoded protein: CASSAVLAYEQYF.

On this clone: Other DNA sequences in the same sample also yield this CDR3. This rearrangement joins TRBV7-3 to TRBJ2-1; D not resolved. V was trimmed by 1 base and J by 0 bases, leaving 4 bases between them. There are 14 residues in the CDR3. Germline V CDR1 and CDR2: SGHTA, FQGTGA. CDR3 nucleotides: TGTGCCAGCAGCTTAAGCGGCTCCTACAATGAGCAGTTCTTC. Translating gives CASSLSGSYNEQFF.

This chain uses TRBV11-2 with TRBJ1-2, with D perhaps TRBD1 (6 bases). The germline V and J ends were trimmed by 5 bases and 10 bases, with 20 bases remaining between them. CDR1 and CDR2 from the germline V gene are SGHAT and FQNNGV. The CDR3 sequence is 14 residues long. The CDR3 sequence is CASSPPTVGGAYTF. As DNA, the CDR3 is TGTGCCAGCAGCCCTCCTACCGTGGGGGGGGCCTACACCTTC. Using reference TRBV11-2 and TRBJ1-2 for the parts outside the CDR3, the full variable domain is EAGVAQSPRYKIIEKRQSVAFWCNPISGHATLYWYQQILGQGPKLLIQFQNNGVVDDSQLPKDRFSAERLKGVDSTLKIQPAKLEDSAVYLCASSPPTVGGAYTFGSGTRLTVV.

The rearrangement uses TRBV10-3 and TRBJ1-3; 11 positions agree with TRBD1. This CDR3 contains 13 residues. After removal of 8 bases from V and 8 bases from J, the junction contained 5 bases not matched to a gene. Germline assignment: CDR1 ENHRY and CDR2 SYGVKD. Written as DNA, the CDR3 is TGTGCCATCCGGGACAGGGGGTTGGACACCATATATTTT. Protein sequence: CAIRDRGLDTIYF.

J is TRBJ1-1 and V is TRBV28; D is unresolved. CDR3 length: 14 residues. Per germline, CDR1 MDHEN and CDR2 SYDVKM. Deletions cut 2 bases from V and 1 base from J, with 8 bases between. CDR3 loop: CASSLQVANTEAFF. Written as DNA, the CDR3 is TGTGCCAGCAGTTTACAGGTGGCGAACACTGAAGCTTTCTTT.

The CDR3 DNA reads as TGTGCCAGCAGCGCCCTGACTAGCGGGAGGGATACGCAGTATTTT. Protein: CASSALTSGRDTQYF. The chain employs TRBV5-6 and TRBJ2-3; 13 nucleotides match TRBD2. The CDR3 extends over 15 amino acids. The V gene end was trimmed by 4 bases and the J gene end by 6 bases; junction bases not matched to a gene: 5. CDR1 is SGHDT, CDR2 YYEEEE, per germline.

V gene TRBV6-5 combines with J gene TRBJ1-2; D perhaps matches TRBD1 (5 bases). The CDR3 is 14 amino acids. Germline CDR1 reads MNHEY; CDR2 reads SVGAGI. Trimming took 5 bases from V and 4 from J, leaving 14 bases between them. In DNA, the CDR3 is TGTGCCAGCAGTCCCCCGGACATCCCCTATGGCTACACCTTC. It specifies CASSPPDIPYGYTF.